This T cell receptor (beta chain) stems from a study of early T cells in non-severe SARS-CoV-2 infection. Study summary: Chains from this unsorted whole-blood bulk RNA could not be paired.

Study-level points and caveats: Missing private and CD4 specificities, VDJdb matching favored anti-spike CD8 responses.

Attachment of unique molecular identifiers was made to individual cDNA molecules. TCRdb called the 5' RACE reads again in MiXCR, with one record for every CDR3 protein. The data contain 25,000 to 35,000 distinct CDR3 sequences, 4% to 5.5% of them singletons. CDR3 length equals 16 residues. Looked up from germline, CDR1 is SGHTA and CDR2 is FQGNSA. V was clipped by 4 bases and J by 5 bases; unmatched bases: 9. This clonotype appeared many times. What it binds is unknown. The rearrangement uses TRBV7-2 and TRBJ2-5, with 11 positions matching TRBD2. The sample was whole blood. The TCR comes from an adult who was a healthcare worker with PCR-confirmed SARS-CoV-2 infection or an uninfected control (not recorded which). The chain's CDR3 is CASSSVLASGRETQYF. In nucleotides, the CDR3 is TGTGCCAGCAGCTCGGTGTTGGCTAGCGGGAGGGAGACCCAGTACTTC.